The rows below give T cell receptor beta chains drawn from one sample of a study of blood T cell repertoires in COVID-19. Measured with immunoSEQ multiplex PCR; TCRdb has only the in-frame clones, and not every one. The repertoire holds around 300,000 clones, with around 90% as singletons. The sample taken for sequencing was peripheral blood. These TCRs come from a man between 18 and 29 years old with active or convalescent COVID-19. CDR3s include the opening cysteine and the closing phenylalanine or tryptophan. A D gene is named only where the DNA matches it firmly. The size entry is marked missing in some rows and otherwise reads once, few, many or a size class.

V,J,D,size,DNA,CDR3
TRBV12-3/TRBV12-4,TRBJ1-2,TRBD1,NA,TGTGCCAGCAGCTTTGGAGGGGGCCGTGGCTACACCTTC,CASSFGGGRGYTF
TRBV6-5,TRBJ1-6,NA,once,TGTGCCAGCAGCGACGGACAGCATGACAATTCACCCCTCCACTTT,CASSDGQHDNSPLHF
TRBV7-8,TRBJ1-2,NA,NA,TGTGCCAGCAGCTTAGGTCGGACAGCTTCTATCGGCTACACCTTC,CASSLGRTASIGYTF
TRBV12-3/TRBV12-4,TRBJ1-1,NA,NA,TGTGCCAGCAGCGGGGGGGCGAATACTGAAGCTTTCTTT,CASSGGANTEAFF
TRBV19,TRBJ2-7,NA,NA,TGTGCCAGTAGTAGAGGGCTAGCCTACGAGCAGTACTTC,CASSRGLAYEQYF
TRBV11-3,TRBJ2-7,TRBD1,once,TGTGCCAGCAGCTTGGGGGGGACAGGGGACTACGAGCAGTACTTC,CASSLGGTGDYEQYF
TRBV6-2/TRBV6-3,TRBJ1-1,NA,NA,TGTGCCAGCAGTCTTCACACTGAAGCTTTCTTT,CASSLHTEAFF
TRBV5-8,TRBJ1-1,TRBD1,NA,TGTGCCAGCAGCTTGTTGGTTAGGAACAGGGGTTTAGTCACTGAAGCTTTCTTT,CASSLLVRNRGLVTEAFF
TRBV4-1,TRBJ2-1,NA,NA,TGCGCCAGCAGCCGCTGGGCAGGAACCCACAATGAGCAGTTCTTC,CASSRWAGTHNEQFF
TRBV28,TRBJ1-2,TRBD1,NA,TGTGCCAGCAGTCTCCGGGACAGGTGGGGCTACACCTTC,CASSLRDRWGYTF
TRBV7-2,TRBJ1-2,NA,NA,TGTGCCAGCAGCAGCGTTGGCTATGGCTACACCTTC,CASSSVGYGYTF
TRBV6-5,TRBJ2-1,NA,NA,TGTGCCAGCAAAAAACAGGGAAATGAGCAGTTCTTC,CASKKQGNEQFF
TRBV29-1,TRBJ1-3,TRBD1,few,TGCAGCGTGCGACAGGGGGTCTCTGGAAACACCATATATTTT,CSVRQGVSGNTIYF
TRBV11-2,TRBJ2-3,NA,NA,TGTGCCAGCAGCCCGCCGATGCGTGGGGGGAGCACAGATACGCAGTATTTT,CASSPPMRGGSTDTQYF
TRBV11-2,TRBJ2-1,TRBD2,NA,TGTGCCAGCAGCTTAATAGCGGGGCCCAATGAGCAGTTCTTC,CASSLIAGPNEQFF
TRBV7-2,TRBJ2-3,NA,NA,TGTGCCAGCAGCAGACCCCTAGAGGCCACAGATACGCAGTATTTT,CASSRPLEATDTQYF
TRBV11-2,TRBJ1-2,NA,NA,TGTGCCAGCAGCTTAGGGACAGTCAATACCTTC,CASSLGTVNTF
TRBV2,TRBJ1-5,NA,NA,TGTGCCAGCAGTGAAGTCGAGGCGGGATATAGCAATCAGCCCCAGCATTTT,CASSEVEAGYSNQPQHF
TRBV28,TRBJ1-4,NA,many,TGTGCCAGCGGACTCCCCACAGGGCTTGCAACTAATGAAAAACTGTTTTTT,CASGLPTGLATNEKLFF
TRBV6-5,TRBJ2-5,TRBD2,NA,TGTGCCAGCACCAGCGGGGGGGCTGGGAAGACCCAGTACTTC,CASTSGGAGKTQYF
TRBV10-1,TRBJ2-1,NA,NA,TGCGCCAGCAGTGCGGGACTGGAATCGAATGAGCAGTTCTTC,CASSAGLESNEQFF
TRBV15,TRBJ1-2,NA,NA,TGTGCCACCAGTAGGGGCGACTATGGCTACACCTTC,CATSRGDYGYTF
TRBV5-4,TRBJ2-2,TRBD1,NA,TGTGCCAGCAGCTCAGGGACAGCCGGAGTCGGGGAGCTGTTTTTT,CASSSGTAGVGELFF
TRBV3-1/TRBV3-2,TRBJ2-7,NA,NA,TGTGCCAGCAGCCAAGGTAGTTCGCGGCAGTACTTC,CASSQGSSRQYF
TRBV11-2,TRBJ1-6,NA,few,TGTGCCAGCAGCTTAGAAGCTTATAATTCACCCCTCCACTTT,CASSLEAYNSPLHF
TRBV5-1,TRBJ1-2,TRBD1,NA,TGCGCCAGCAGCTTGGACAGGGGGTTCTATGGCTACACCTTC,CASSLDRGFYGYTF
TRBV10-1,TRBJ2-5,NA,NA,TGCGCCAGCAGTAACGGGGAAAACAAAGAGACCCAGTACTTC,CASSNGENKETQYF
TRBV5-6,TRBJ1-2,NA,NA,TGTGCCAGCAGCTTTGAGACTAACTATGGCTACACCTTC,CASSFETNYGYTF
TRBV4-3,TRBJ2-3,TRBD2,NA,TGCGCCAGCAGCCAAGGTAGCGGGGGCCTCGGAGATACGCAGTATTTT,CASSQGSGGLGDTQYF
TRBV24-1,TRBJ2-3,NA,few,TGTGCCACCAGTGACCCCGGAGGACCAGATACGCAGTATTTT,CATSDPGGPDTQYF
TRBV5-5,TRBJ1-5,TRBD1,NA,TGTGCCAGCAGCCGAACAGGGGGGGATCAGCCCCAGCATTTT,CASSRTGGDQPQHF
TRBV4-1,TRBJ2-1,TRBD1,NA,TGCGCCAGCAGCCCTGGGATGGGGACAGGGTACAATGAGCAGTTCTTC,CASSPGMGTGYNEQFF
TRBV19,TRBJ1-6,NA,NA,TGTGCCAGTAGTGTGGGAGTAGGTCTTAGGTCACCCCTCCACTTT,CASSVGVGLRSPLHF
TRBV5-1,TRBJ1-1,TRBD1,NA,TGCGCCAGCAGCCCCGGGACAGCGAACACTGAAGCTTTCTTT,CASSPGTANTEAFF
TRBV5-1,TRBJ2-2,NA,NA,TGCGCCAGCTCGGACACGTACACCGGGGAGCTGTTTTTT,CASSDTYTGELFF
TRBV3-1/TRBV3-2,TRBJ2-7,TRBD1,once,TGTGCCAGCAGCCAGGAAACTTCCACAGGGGGGACCTCCTACGAGCAGTACTTC,CASSQETSTGGTSYEQYF